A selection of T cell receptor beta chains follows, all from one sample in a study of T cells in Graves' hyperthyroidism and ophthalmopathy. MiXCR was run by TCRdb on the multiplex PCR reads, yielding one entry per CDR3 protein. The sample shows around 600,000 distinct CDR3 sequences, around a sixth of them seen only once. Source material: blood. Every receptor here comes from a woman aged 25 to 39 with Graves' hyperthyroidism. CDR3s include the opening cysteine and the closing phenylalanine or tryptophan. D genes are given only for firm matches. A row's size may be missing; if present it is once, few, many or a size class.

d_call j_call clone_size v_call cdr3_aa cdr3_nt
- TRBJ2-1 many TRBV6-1 CASTLIQTGTGRNEQFF TGTGCCAGCACCCTTATCCAGACCGGGACTGGGAGGAATGAGCAGTTCTTC
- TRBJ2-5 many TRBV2 CASSPGPVKETQYF TGTGCCAGCAGCCCCGGACCGGTGAAAGAGACCCAGTACTTC
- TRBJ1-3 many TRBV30 CAWSVPGGNTIYF TGTGCCTGGAGTGTACCAGGGGGAAACACCATATATTTT
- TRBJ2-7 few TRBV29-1 CSVVGPVSYEQYF TGCAGCGTTGTTGGTCCAGTTTCCTACGAGCAGTACTTC
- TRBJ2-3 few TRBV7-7 CASSNRQTDTQYF TGTGCCAGCAGCAATCGACAGACAGATACGCAGTATTTT
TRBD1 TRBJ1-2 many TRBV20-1 CSAPDRNYGYTF TGCAGTGCACCGGACAGGAACTATGGCTACACCTTC
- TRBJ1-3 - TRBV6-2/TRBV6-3 CASSRVKIGPGNTIYF TGTGCCAGCAGTCGAGTCAAGATCGGACCTGGAAACACCATATATTTT
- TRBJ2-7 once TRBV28 CASTTTLEYEQYF TGTGCCAGCACTACGACTCTCGAGTACGAGCAGTACTTC
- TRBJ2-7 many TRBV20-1 CSANPTGEQYF TGCAGTGCTAATCCTACGGGAGAGCAGTACTTC
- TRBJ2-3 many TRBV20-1 CSAGRPEGTQYF TGCAGTGCGGGTCGCCCGGAGGGTACGCAGTATTTT
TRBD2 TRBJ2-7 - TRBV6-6 CASSYSLAGLEQIDEQYF TGTGCCAGCAGTTACTCGCTAGCGGGACTAGAACAAATCGACGAGCAGTACTTC
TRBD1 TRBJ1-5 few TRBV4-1 CASSQETGVQPQHF TGCGCCAGCAGCCAAGAGACAGGGGTTCAGCCCCAGCATTTT
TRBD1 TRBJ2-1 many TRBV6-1 CASSVGQSAWNEQFF TGTGCCAGCAGCGTGGGACAGAGTGCTTGGAATGAGCAGTTCTTC
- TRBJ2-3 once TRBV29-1 CSAPSGHTDTQYF TGCAGCGCTCCGTCTGGGCATACAGATACGCAGTATTTT
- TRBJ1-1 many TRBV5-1 CASSLRGEGAFF TGCGCCAGCAGCTTGAGGGGCGAGGGAGCTTTCTTT
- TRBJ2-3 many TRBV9 CASSAMGAGVVDTQYF TGTGCCAGCAGCGCTATGGGGGCGGGAGTCGTGGATACGCAGTATTTT
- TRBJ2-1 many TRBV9 CASSETGTPHYNEQFF TGTGCCAGCAGCGAGACCGGGACTCCACACTACAATGAGCAGTTCTTC
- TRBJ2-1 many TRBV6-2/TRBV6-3 CASMDSYNEQFF TGTGCCAGCATGGACTCCTACAATGAGCAGTTCTTC
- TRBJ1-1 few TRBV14 CASSQFMNTEAFF TGTGCCAGCAGCCAATTCATGAACACTGAAGCTTTCTTT
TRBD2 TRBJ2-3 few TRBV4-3 CASSQGTRPSTDTQYF TGCGCCAGCAGCCAAGGGACTAGACCTAGCACAGATACGCAGTATTTT
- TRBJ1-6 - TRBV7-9 CASSMGTDNSPLHF TGTGCCAGTAGTATGGGGACGGATAATTCACCCCTCCACTTT
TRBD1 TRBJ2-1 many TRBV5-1 CASSYRGPLSYNEQFF TGCGCCAGCAGCTACAGGGGGCCCCTCTCCTACAATGAGCAGTTCTTC
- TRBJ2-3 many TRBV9 CASSVGGSTDTQYF TGTGCCAGCAGCGTAGGGGGTAGCACAGATACGCAGTATTTT
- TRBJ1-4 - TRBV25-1 CASSDGGTLGLEKLFF TGTGCCAGCAGTGATGGGGGGACGTTGGGACTTGAAAAACTGTTTTTT
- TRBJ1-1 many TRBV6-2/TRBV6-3 CASSEGNEAEAFF TGTGCCAGTTCGGAGGGAAATGAGGCTGAAGCTTTCTTT
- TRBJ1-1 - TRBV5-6 CASSLAGVGKVGEAFF TGTGCCAGCAGCTTGGCCGGGGTAGGGAAGGTCGGTGAAGCTTTCTTT
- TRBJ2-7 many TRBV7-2 CASSSPQMFAEQYF TGTGCCAGCAGCTCGCCTCAGATGTTTGCCGAGCAGTACTTC
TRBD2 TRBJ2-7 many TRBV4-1 CASSQVSSGSRNEQYF TGCGCCAGCAGCCAAGTTTCTAGCGGGAGTAGGAACGAGCAGTACTTC
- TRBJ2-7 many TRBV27 CASSVRVTYEQYF TGTGCCAGCAGCGTCCGGGTAACCTACGAGCAGTACTTC
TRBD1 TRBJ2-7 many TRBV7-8 CASSHDRGVYYEQYF TGTGCCAGCAGCCACGACAGGGGCGTTTACTACGAGCAGTACTTC